This T cell receptor beta chain originates from a study of blood T cells in healthy people across ages. A J-beta primer mix and a sample-barcoded 5' primer were used in a second PCR of about 7 to 12 cycles. TCRdb reprocessed the 5' RACE reads with MiXCR, giving one entry per CDR3 protein. The profile shows 550,000 to 700,000 distinct CDR3 sequences, 27% of them singletons. Germline values: CDR1 MNHEY, CDR2 SMNVEV (reference sequence). The V segment lost 6 bases and the J segment 11 bases; nucleotides outside the gene matches: 6. The CDR3 length is 11 residues. This TCR came from a woman aged 70-85 years in good health. The chain recombines TRBV27 with TRBJ2-5; TRBD1 matches at 7 bases. Sequenced input: blood. CDR3 sequence: CASSRGFEQYF. The CDR3 DNA is TGTGCCAGCAGCAGGGGGTTTGAGCAGTACTTC.